These T cell receptor beta chains were read from a single sample in a study of shared clonotypes between healthy human individuals. Only in-frame clones appear in the TCRdb table, and some are missing; sequencing was by immunoSEQ multiplex PCR. The sample shows around 2.5 million clones, approximately 94% of them seen only once. The sample was naive CD4+ T cells from PBMCs. The receptor source for this set is a man between 18 and 29 years old in good health. Some clones in this sample may be carry-over from other donors' samples. CDR3s include the opening cysteine and the closing phenylalanine or tryptophan. The D gene is left open where the match is weak. Size is stated for part of the rows, as once, few or many counts, or as a class when the clone is expanded.

clone_size,v_call,j_call,d_call,cdr3_nt,cdr3_aa
NA,TRBV28,TRBJ1-1,NA,TGTGCCACCCTCGGGGCAGTCAACCGGAACACTGAAGCTTTCTTT,CATLGAVNRNTEAFF
once,TRBV5-1,TRBJ1-3,TRBD1,TGCGCCAGCAGCCTCCAGGGGGCTGGAAACACCATATATTTT,CASSLQGAGNTIYF
once,TRBV7-9,TRBJ2-1,NA,TGTGCCAGCAGCTTAGTCCAGGGTCTCGGCGCGTACTCCTACAATGAGCAGTTCTTC,CASSLVQGLGAYSYNEQFF
NA,TRBV5-6,TRBJ2-2,NA,TGTGCCAGCAGCTTCAGGGGATATCGGGGGACCGGGGAGCTGTTTTTT,CASSFRGYRGTGELFF
NA,TRBV6-5,TRBJ1-2,TRBD1,TGTGCCAGCAGTTACGAGGGGGCTGTCTATGGCTACACCTTC,CASSYEGAVYGYTF
NA,TRBV11-3,TRBJ2-3,TRBD2,TGTGCCAGCAGCTTAGAGTCTAGCGGGAGAGGGGATACGCAGTATTTT,CASSLESSGRGDTQYF
NA,TRBV5-1,TRBJ1-1,TRBD1,TGCGCCAGCAGCTTGGCGGGGACAGGGTGGGACACTGAAGCTTTCTTT,CASSLAGTGWDTEAFF
NA,TRBV30,TRBJ2-5,TRBD1,TGTGCCTGGAGTGGAGGGACAGGCTGGCGGACCCAGTACTTC,CAWSGGTGWRTQYF
NA,TRBV27,TRBJ2-1,TRBD1,TGTGCCAGCAGTCGGGACAGGGGGCTTGATGAGCAGTTCTTC,CASSRDRGLDEQFF
NA,TRBV7-2,TRBJ2-1,NA,TGTGCCAGCAGCTCGGATCGTTACAATGAGCAGTTCTTC,CASSSDRYNEQFF
once,TRBV10-3,TRBJ2-7,TRBD1,TGTGCCATCATCGCCGCCGGGACAGGACCATACGAGCAGTACTTC,CAIIAAGTGPYEQYF
NA,TRBV2,TRBJ1-5,TRBD1,TGTGCCAGCAGTGAAGACGGGACAGGGGGCGTTCAGCCCCAGCATTTT,CASSEDGTGGVQPQHF
NA,TRBV7-2,TRBJ1-1,NA,TGTGCCAGCAGCTCCCGAGGCGGGGGCACTGAAGCTTTCTTT,CASSSRGGGTEAFF
NA,TRBV5-5,TRBJ1-5,TRBD1,TGTGCCAGCAGCCTTACAGGGGGCGTTCATAGTCAGCCCCAGCATTTT,CASSLTGGVHSQPQHF
NA,TRBV18,TRBJ2-5,NA,TGTGCCAGCTCACCACCGGAGTCAGGGAAAATGGAGACCCAGTACTTC,CASSPPESGKMETQYF
NA,TRBV7-9,TRBJ2-2,TRBD1,TGTGCCAGCAGCCCTAGGACAGGTTGGACCGGGGAGCTGTTTTTT,CASSPRTGWTGELFF